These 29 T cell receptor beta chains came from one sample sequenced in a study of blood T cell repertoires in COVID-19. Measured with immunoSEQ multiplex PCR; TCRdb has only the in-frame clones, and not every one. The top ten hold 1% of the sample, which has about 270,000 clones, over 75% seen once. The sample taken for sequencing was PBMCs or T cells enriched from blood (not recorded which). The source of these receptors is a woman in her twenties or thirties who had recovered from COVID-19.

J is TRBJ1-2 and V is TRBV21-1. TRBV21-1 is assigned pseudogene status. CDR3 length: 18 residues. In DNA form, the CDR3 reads TGTGCCAGCAGCAAAGGCTCCTCTCCCAGGGAGGACGGCTATGGCTACACCTTC. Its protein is CASSKGSSPREDGYGYTF.

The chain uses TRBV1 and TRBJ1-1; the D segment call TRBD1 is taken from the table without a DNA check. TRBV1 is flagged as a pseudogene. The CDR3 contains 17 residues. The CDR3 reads CTSSPRGTWMMNTEAFF. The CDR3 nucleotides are TGCACCAGCAGCCCCCGAGGGACATGGATGATGAACACTGAAGCTTTCTTT.

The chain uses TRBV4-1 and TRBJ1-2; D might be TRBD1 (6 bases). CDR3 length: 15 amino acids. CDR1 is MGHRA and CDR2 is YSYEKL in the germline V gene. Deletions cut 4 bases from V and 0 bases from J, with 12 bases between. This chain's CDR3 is CASSRQETTNYGYTF. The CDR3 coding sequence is TGCGCCAGCAGCCGACAGGAAACTACTAACTATGGCTACACCTTC.

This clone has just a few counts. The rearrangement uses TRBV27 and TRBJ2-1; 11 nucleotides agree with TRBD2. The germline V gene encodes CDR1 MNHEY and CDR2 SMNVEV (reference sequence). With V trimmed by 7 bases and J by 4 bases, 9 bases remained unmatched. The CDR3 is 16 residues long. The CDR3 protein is CASNPQGLADYNEQFF. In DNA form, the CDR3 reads TGTGCCAGCAATCCACAGGGACTAGCGGATTACAATGAGCAGTTCTTC.

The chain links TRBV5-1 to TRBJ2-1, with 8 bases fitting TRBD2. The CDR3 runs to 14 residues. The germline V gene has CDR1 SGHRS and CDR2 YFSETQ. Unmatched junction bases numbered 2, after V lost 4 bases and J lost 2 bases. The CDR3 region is CASSLAGPYNEQFF. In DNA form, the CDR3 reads TGCGCCAGCAGCCTAGCGGGCCCCTACAATGAGCAGTTCTTC. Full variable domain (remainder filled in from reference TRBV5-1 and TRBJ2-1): KAGVTQTPRYLIKTRGQQVTLSCSPISGHRSVSWYQQTPGQGLQFLFEYFSETQRNKGNFPGRFSGRQFSNSRSEMNVSTLELGDSALYLCASSLAGPYNEQFFGPGTRLTVL.

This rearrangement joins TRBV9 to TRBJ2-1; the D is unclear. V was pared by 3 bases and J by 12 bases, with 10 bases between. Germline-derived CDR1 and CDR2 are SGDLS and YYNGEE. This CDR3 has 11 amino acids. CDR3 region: CASSDTRRQFF. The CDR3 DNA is TGTGCCAGCAGCGACACACGGAGGCAGTTCTTC.

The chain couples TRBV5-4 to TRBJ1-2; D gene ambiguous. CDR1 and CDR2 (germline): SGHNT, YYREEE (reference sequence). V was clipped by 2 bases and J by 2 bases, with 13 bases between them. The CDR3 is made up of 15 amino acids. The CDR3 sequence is CASSFKQSVNYGYTF. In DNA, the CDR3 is TGTGCCAGCAGCTTCAAACAGTCTGTAAACTATGGCTACACCTTC.

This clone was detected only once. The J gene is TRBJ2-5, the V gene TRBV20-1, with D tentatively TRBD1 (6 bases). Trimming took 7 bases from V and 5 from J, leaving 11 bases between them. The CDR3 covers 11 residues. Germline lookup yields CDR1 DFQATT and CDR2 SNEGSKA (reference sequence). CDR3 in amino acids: CSGGGWETQYF. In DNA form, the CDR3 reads TGCAGTGGAGGGGGTTGGGAGACCCAGTACTTC.

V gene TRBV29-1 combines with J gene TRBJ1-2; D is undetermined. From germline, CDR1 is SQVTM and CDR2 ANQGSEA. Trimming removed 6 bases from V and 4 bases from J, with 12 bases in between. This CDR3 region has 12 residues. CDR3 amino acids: CSVVVAGYGYTF. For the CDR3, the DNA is TGCAGCGTCGTCGTAGCCGGCTATGGCTACACCTTC.

The CDR3 DNA reads TGTGCCAGCAGCTTGCGGACTAGCACCGACGAGCAGTACTTC. Its translation is CASSLRTSTDEQYF. The V call is TRBV5-6, the J call TRBJ2-7, with 8 bases lining up with TRBD2. From germline, CDR1 is SGHDT and CDR2 YYEEEE. With V trimmed by 1 base and J by 5 bases, 5 bases remained unmatched. The CDR3 has 14 amino acids.

CDR3 DNA: TGTGCCAGCATGTCAGGGTCCCTTTTTTATACGCAGTATTTT. Translation gives CASMSGSLFYTQYF. V and J are TRBV27 and TRBJ2-3; D possibly corresponds to TRBD1 (5 bases). Germline V gene sequence: CDR1 MNHEY, CDR2 SMNVEV (reference sequence). The CDR3 is 14 amino acids. The V and J ends lost 7 bases and 7 bases respectively, with 18 bases between them.

The CDR3: CAWKDRALITDTQYF. For the CDR3, the DNA is TGTGCCTGGAAGGACAGGGCCCTTATCACAGATACGCAGTATTTT. V is TRBV30 and J is TRBJ2-3; TRBD1 aligns across 8 bases. The CDR3 has 15 residues. Germline V gene data show CDR1 as GTSNPN and CDR2 as SVGIG (reference sequence). V lost 4 bases to trimming and J lost 2 bases; unmatched junction nucleotides: 8.

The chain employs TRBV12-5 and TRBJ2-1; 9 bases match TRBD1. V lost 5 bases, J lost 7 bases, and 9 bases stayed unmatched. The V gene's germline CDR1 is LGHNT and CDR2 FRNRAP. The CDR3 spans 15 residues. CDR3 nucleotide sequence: TGTGCTAGTGGTGCTGGACAGGGGATGGGAAATGAGCAGTTCTTC. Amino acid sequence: CASGAGQGMGNEQFF.

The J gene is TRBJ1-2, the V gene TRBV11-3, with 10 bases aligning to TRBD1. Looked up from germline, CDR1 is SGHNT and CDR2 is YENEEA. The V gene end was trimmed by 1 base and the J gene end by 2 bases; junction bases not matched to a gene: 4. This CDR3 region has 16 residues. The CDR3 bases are TGTGCCAGCAGCTTAGTGGGACAGGGGAGCAACTATGGCTACACCTTC. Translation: CASSLVGQGSNYGYTF.

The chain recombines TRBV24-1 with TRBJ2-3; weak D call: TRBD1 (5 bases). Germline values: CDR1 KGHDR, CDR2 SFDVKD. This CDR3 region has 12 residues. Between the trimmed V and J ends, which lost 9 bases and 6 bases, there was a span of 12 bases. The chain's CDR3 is CATGRGTDTQYF. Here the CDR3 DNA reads TGTGCCACCGGTAGGGGTACGGATACGCAGTATTTT.

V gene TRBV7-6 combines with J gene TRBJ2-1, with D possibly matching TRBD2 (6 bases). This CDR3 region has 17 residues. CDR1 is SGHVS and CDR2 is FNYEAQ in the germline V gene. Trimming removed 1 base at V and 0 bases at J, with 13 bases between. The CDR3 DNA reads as TGTGCCAGCAGCTTAGTGGGTAGCGGAGGCTCCTACAATGAGCAGTTCTTC. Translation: CASSLVGSGGSYNEQFF. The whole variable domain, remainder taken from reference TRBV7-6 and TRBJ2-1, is GAGVSQSPRYKVTKRGQDVALRCDPISGHVSLYWYRQALGQGPEFLTYFNYEAQQDKSGLPNDRFSAERPEGSISTLTIQRTEQRDSAMYRCASSLVGSGGSYNEQFFGPGTRLTVL.

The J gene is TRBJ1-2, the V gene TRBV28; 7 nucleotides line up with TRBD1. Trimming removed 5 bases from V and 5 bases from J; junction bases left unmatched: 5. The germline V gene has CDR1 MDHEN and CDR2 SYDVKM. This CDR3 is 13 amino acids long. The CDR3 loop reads CASSPDRAYGYTF. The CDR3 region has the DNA TGTGCCAGCAGTCCCGACAGGGCATATGGCTACACCTTC.

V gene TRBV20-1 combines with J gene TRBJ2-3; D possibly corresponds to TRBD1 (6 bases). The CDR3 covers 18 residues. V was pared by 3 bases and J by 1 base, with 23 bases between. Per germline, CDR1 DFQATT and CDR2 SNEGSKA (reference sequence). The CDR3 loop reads CSASAPGHGAGGTDTQYF. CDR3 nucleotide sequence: TGCAGTGCTAGTGCCCCGGGACACGGAGCCGGGGGCACAGATACGCAGTATTTT.

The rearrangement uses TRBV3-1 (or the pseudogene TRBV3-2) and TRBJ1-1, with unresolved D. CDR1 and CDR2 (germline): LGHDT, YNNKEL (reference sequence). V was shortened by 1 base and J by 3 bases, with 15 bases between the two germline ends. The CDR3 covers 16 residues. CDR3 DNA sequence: TGTGCCAGCAGCCAAGCCCCAATGGGAGGTGACACTGAAGCTTTCTTT. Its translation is CASSQAPMGGDTEAFF.

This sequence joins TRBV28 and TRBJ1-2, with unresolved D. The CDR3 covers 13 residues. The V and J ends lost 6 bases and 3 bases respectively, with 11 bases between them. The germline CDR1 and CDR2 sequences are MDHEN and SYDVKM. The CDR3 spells CASRLEHDYGYTF. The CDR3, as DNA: TGTGCCAGCAGACTAGAACATGACTATGGCTACACCTTC.

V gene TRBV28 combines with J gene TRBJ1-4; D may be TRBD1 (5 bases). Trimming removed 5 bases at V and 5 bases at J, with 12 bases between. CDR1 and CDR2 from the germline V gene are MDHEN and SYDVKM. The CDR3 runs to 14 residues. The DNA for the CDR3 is TGTGCCAGCAGTACTCCGACAGCGAATGAAAAACTGTTTTTT. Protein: CASSTPTANEKLFF.

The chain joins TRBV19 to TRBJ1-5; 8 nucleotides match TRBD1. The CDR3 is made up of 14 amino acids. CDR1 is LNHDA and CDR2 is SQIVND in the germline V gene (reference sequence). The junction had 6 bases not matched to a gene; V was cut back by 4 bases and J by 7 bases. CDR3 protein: CASSTRTGMQPQHF. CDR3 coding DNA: TGTGCCAGTAGTACCCGGACAGGGATGCAGCCCCAGCATTTT.

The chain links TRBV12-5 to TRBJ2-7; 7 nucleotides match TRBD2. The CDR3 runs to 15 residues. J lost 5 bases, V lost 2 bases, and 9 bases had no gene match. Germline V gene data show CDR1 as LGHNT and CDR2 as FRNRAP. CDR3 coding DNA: TGTGCTAGTGGTTTGACTGGCGGGAGATCGGACGAGCAGTACTTC. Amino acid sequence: CASGLTGGRSDEQYF.

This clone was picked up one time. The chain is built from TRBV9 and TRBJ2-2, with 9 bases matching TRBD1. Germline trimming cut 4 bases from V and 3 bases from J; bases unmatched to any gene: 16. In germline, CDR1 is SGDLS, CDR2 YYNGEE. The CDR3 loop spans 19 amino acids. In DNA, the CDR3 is TGTGCCAGCAGCCGCTTTAGGGGACAGGGACGCGGGTACACCGGGGAGCTGTTTTTT. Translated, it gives CASSRFRGQGRGYTGELFF. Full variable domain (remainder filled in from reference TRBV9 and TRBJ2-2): DSGVTQTPKHLITATGQRVTLRCSPRSGDLSVYWYQQSLDQGLQFLIQYYNGEERAKGNILERFSAQQFPDLHSELNLSSLELGDSALYFCASSRFRGQGRGYTGELFFGEGSRLTVL.

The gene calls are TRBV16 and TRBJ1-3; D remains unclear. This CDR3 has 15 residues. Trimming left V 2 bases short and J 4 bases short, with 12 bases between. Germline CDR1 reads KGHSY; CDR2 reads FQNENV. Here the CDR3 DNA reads TGTGCCAGCAGCCAAGGAGGGTTCGGGGGAAACACCATATATTTT. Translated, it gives CASSQGGFGGNTIYF.

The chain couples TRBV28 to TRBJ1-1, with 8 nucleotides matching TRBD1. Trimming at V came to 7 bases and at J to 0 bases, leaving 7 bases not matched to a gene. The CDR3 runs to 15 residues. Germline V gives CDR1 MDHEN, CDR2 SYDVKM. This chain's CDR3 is CASTPGGQMNTEAFF. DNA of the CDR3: TGTGCCAGCACTCCAGGGGGCCAAATGAACACTGAAGCTTTCTTT.

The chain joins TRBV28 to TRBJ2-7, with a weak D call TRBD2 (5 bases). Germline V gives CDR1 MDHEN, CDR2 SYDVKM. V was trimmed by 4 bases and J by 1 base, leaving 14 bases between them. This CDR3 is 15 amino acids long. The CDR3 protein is CASSWSGKVSYEQYF. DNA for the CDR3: TGTGCCAGCAGTTGGTCCGGGAAGGTATCCTACGAGCAGTACTTC.

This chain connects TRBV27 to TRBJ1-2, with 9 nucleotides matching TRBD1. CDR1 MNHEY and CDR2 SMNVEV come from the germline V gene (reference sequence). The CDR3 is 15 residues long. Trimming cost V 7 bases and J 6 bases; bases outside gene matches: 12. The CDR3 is CASMGSDRGDHGYTF. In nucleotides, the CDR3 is TGTGCCAGCATGGGATCGGACAGGGGTGATCATGGCTACACCTTC.

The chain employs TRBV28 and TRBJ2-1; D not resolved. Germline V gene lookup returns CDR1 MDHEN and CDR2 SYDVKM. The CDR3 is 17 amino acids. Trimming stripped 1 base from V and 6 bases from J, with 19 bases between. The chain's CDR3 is CASSLFSRRRSGNEQFF. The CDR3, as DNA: TGTGCCAGCAGTTTATTTAGTCGTCGTCGCTCGGGCAATGAGCAGTTCTTC.